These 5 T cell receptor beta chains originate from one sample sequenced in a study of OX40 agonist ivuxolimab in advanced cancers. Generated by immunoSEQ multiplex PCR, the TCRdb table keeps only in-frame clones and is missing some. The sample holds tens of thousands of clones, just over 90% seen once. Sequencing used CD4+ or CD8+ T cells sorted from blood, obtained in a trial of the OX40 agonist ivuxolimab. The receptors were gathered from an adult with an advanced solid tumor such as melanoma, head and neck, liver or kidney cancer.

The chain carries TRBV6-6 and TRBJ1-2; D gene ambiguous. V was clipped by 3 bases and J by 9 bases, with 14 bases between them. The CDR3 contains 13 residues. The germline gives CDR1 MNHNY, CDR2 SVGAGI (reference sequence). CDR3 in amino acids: CASSYEGWESYTF. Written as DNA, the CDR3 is TGTGCCAGCAGTTATGAGGGCTGGGAAAGCTACACCTTC.

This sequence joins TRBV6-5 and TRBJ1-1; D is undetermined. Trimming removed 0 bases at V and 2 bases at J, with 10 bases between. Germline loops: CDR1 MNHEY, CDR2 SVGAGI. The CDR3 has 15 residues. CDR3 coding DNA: TGTGCCAGCAGTTACTCGCCGGGGAGAAACACTGAAGCTTTCTTT. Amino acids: CASSYSPGRNTEAFF.

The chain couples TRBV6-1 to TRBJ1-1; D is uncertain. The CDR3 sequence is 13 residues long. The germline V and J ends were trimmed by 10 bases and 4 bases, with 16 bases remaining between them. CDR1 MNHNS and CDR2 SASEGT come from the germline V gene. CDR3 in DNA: TGTGCCACACGCCTGGGCACTATCACTGAAGCTTTCTTT. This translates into CATRLGTITEAFF.

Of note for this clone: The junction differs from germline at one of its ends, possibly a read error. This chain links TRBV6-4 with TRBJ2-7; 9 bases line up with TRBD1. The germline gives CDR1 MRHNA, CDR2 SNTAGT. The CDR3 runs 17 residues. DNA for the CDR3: TGTGCCAGCAGTTACTCCTTATGGGACAGGGACGATTGCGAGCAGTACTTC. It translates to CASSYSLWDRDDCEQYF.

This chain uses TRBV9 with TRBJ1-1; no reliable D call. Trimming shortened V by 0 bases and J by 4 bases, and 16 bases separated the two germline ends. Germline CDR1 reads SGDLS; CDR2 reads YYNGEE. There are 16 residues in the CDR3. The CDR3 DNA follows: TGTGCCAGCAGCGTAGATCGGATATTGGTTGCCACTGAAGCTTTCTTT. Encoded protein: CASSVDRILVATEAFF.